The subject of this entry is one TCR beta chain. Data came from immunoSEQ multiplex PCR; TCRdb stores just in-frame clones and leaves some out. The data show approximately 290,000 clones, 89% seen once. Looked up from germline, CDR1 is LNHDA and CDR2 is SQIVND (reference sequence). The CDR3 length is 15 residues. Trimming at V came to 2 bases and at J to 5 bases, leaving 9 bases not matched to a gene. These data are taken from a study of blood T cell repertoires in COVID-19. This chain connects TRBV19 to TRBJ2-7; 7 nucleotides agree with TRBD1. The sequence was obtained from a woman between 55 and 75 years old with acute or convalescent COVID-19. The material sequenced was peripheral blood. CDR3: CASSIPGTAKDEQYF. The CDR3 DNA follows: TGTGCCAGTAGTATACCGGGGACAGCTAAGGACGAGCAGTACTTC. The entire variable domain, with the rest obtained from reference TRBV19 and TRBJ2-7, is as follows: DGGITQSPKYLFRKEGQNVTLSCEQNLNHDAMYWYRQDPGQGLRLIYYSQIVNDFQKGDIAEGYSVSREKKESFPLTVTSAQKNPTAFYLCASSIPGTAKDEQYFGPGTRLTVT.